A single sample is the source of the 5 T cell receptor beta chains below, sequenced in a study of blood T cell repertoires in COVID-19. Profiling relied on immunoSEQ multiplex PCR, and the TCRdb table lists in-frame clones only, not all of them. Found here are around 330,000 clones, about nine tenths of them singletons; the top ten hold about 8.9%. Input material: PBMCs or T cells enriched from blood (not recorded which). These receptors all come from a woman aged 18-29 years who had recovered from COVID-19.

The V and J genes are TRBV15 and TRBJ2-7; 12 positions agree with TRBD2. The ends lost 4 bases at V and 1 base at J; junction bases unmatched: 8. The CDR3 length is 17 residues. From germline, CDR1 is LNHNV and CDR2 YYDKDF (reference sequence). The CDR3 loop reads CATSNPSGRGWSYEQYF. CDR3 sequence (DNA): TGTGCCACCAGCAACCCTAGCGGGAGGGGCTGGTCCTACGAGCAGTACTTC.

The chain is built from TRBV7-9 and TRBJ1-2, with 7 bases lining up with TRBD1. The CDR3 covers 14 residues. The germline gives CDR1 SEHNR, CDR2 FQNEAQ (reference sequence). V gave up 5 bases and J gave up 1 base; unmatched junction bases: 4. In nucleotides, the CDR3 is TGTGCCAGCAGCCGGACAGGTGATAACTATGGCTACACCTTC. As protein: CASSRTGDNYGYTF.

The V gene is TRBV3-1 (or the pseudogene TRBV3-2), the J gene TRBJ1-1; D is unclear. The CDR3 contains 12 residues. V lost 1 base, J lost 7 bases, and 7 bases lay in between. The germline V gene encodes CDR1 LGHDT and CDR2 YNNKEL (reference sequence). CDR3 nucleotides: TGTGCCAGCAGCCAAGTGGGAGATGAAGCTTTCTTT. Translation gives CASSQVGDEAFF.

This chain connects TRBV19 to TRBJ1-5; D is unresolved. Trimming shortened V by 4 bases and J by 3 bases, and 4 bases separated the two germline ends. This CDR3 comprises 12 residues. CDR1 LNHDA and CDR2 SQIVND come from the germline V gene (reference sequence). The CDR3 coding sequence is TGTGCCAGTAGTAGAGCCAATCAGCCCCAGCATTTT. Amino acid sequence: CASSRANQPQHF.

V usage is TRBV6-5 and J usage is TRBJ1-1, with TRBD1 as a possible D gene (5 bases). Germline lookup yields CDR1 MNHEY and CDR2 SVGAGI. The CDR3 is 13 amino acids. V was cut by 6 bases and J by 1 base, with 9 bases left in between. The CDR3 DNA reads as TGTGCCAGCAGCAAGACAGAGAACACTGAAGCTTTCTTT. Its translation is CASSKTENTEAFF.